A single sample is the source of the 25 T cell receptor beta chains below, sequenced in a study of blood T cell repertoires in COVID-19. Sequencing was performed with immunoSEQ multiplex PCR; in TCRdb, only in-frame clones are kept and a portion is missing. Of about 150,000 clones listed, about 87% were seen once; the top ten hold around 6.1%. Source material: peripheral blood. Receptors originate from an elderly man with acute or convalescent COVID-19.

This chain joins TRBV7-2 and TRBJ1-3; 7 bases agree with TRBD1. CDR1 is SGHTA, CDR2 FQGNSA, per germline. This CDR3 region has 16 residues. Trimming at V came to 1 base and at J to 3 bases, leaving 6 bases not matched to a gene. CDR3 region: CASSLGTGMGGNTIYF. Written as DNA, the CDR3 is TGTGCCAGCAGCTTAGGGACAGGAATGGGTGGAAACACCATATATTTT.

The chain links TRBV28 to TRBJ1-6; TRBD1 agrees at 7 bases. Trimming at V came to 5 bases and at J to 5 bases, leaving 3 bases not matched to a gene. The germline V gene encodes CDR1 MDHEN and CDR2 SYDVKM. The CDR3 is 14 amino acids. The CDR3 protein is CASSHRGHNSPLHF. The CDR3 region has the DNA TGTGCCAGCAGTCACAGGGGACATAATTCACCCCTCCACTTT. Variable domain in full (rest from reference TRBV28 and TRBJ1-6): DVKVTQSSRYLVKRTGEKVFLECVQDMDHENMFWYRQDPGLGLRLIYFSYDVKMKEKGDIPEGYSVSREKKERFSLILESASTNQTSMYLCASSHRGHNSPLHFGNGTRLTVT.

In nucleotides, the CDR3 is TGTGCCAGCAGCTTCGGGGTCCGCCTGGGGAGCTCTGGGGCCAACGTCCTGACTTTC. This sequence encodes CASSFGVRLGSSGANVLTF. The chain employs TRBV11-2 and TRBJ2-6; D perhaps matches TRBD2 (5 bases). The V end lost 3 bases, the J end lost 0 bases, and 18 bases lay between the germline ends. Germline values: CDR1 SGHAT, CDR2 FQNNGV. CDR3 size: 19 residues.

The J gene is TRBJ1-1, the V gene TRBV5-4; D remains ambiguous. With 0 bases removed from V and 1 base from J, the gap between germline ends came to 10 bases. The CDR3 is made up of 15 amino acids. CDR1 is SGHNT and CDR2 is YYREEE in the germline V gene (reference sequence). The CDR3 here is CASSLVGGPNTEAFF. Written as DNA, the CDR3 is TGTGCCAGCAGCTTGGTTGGAGGGCCGAACACTGAAGCTTTCTTT. Full variable domain (remainder filled in from reference TRBV5-4 and TRBJ1-1): ETGVTQSPTHLIKTRGQQVTLRCSSQSGHNTVSWYQQALGQGPQFIFQYYREEENGRGNFPPRFSGLQFPNYSSELNVNALELDDSALYLCASSLVGGPNTEAFFGQGTRLTVV.

In its sample, this clone was seen once. V and J are TRBV19 and TRBJ1-1, with D tentatively TRBD1 (5 bases). Germline CDR1 LNHDA, CDR2 SQIVND (reference sequence). The V end was cut by 7 bases, the J end by 0 bases, with 12 bases between. The CDR3 has 14 amino acids. The CDR3 sequence is CASTWGTMNTEAFF. The CDR3 DNA reads as TGTGCCAGTACTTGGGGCACGATGAACACTGAAGCTTTCTTT.

The table lists this clone with a count of one. Different DNA sequences within this sample yield the same CDR3. The V and J genes are TRBV11-2 and TRBJ2-7; 10 bases are shared with TRBD1. The germline V gene has CDR1 SGHAT and CDR2 FQNNGV. The length of the CDR3 is 15 residues. J gave up 1 base and V 5 bases, and 5 bases lay outside the gene matches. The CDR3 spells CASSPRDRGSYEQYF. The CDR3 bases are TGTGCCAGCAGCCCACGGGACAGGGGTTCCTACGAGCAGTACTTC. The full variable domain, with the rest looked up from reference TRBV11-2 and TRBJ2-7, is EAGVAQSPRYKIIEKRQSVAFWCNPISGHATLYWYQQILGQGPKLLIQFQNNGVVDDSQLPKDRFSAERLKGVDSTLKIQPAKLEDSAVYLCASSPRDRGSYEQYFGPGTRLTVT.

The chain combines TRBV5-1 with TRBJ1-2; no clear D. This CDR3 comprises 15 residues. Germline CDR1 reads SGHRS; CDR2 reads YFSETQ. V lost 0 bases, J lost 6 bases, and 15 bases lay in between. The CDR3 is CASSLEGRVWDGYTF. The CDR3 bases are TGCGCCAGCAGCTTGGAAGGGAGAGTTTGGGATGGCTACACCTTC.

The chain employs TRBV2 and TRBJ2-7, with 12 nucleotides matching TRBD1. J gave up 6 bases and V 5 bases, and 14 bases lay outside the gene matches. The CDR3 runs 17 residues. Germline CDR1 and CDR2: SNHLY and FYNNEI. CDR3 coding DNA: TGTGCCAGCAGTTTTGTTGGGACAGGGGGCCCTTCCGGCGAGCAGTACTTC. This codes for CASSFVGTGGPSGEQYF.

V gene TRBV6-2 or TRBV6-3 combines with J gene TRBJ1-2; no firm D call. This CDR3 has 14 residues. Germline-derived CDR1 and CDR2 are MNHEY and SVGEGT. Trimming cost V 5 bases and J 6 bases, with 16 bases left between them. The CDR3 DNA follows: TGTGCCAGCAGTACCCCCGGGAGTTTGGATGGCTACACCTTC. Translated, it gives CASSTPGSLDGYTF.

CDR3 protein: CATATEGGTIYF. CDR3 nucleotides: TGTGCCACCGCGACAGAGGGAGGCACCATATATTTT. This sequence joins TRBV6-5 and TRBJ1-3; TRBD1 is a possible D gene (5 bases). Per the germline V gene, CDR1 is MNHEY and CDR2 is SVGAGI. V was clipped by 10 bases and J by 9 bases, with 16 bases between them. The CDR3 covers 12 residues.

The rearrangement uses TRBV9 and TRBJ1-5, with D possibly matching TRBD1 (6 bases). CDR1 is SGDLS, CDR2 YYNGEE, per germline. The CDR3 spans 13 residues. The ends were cut back, 7 bases at V and 3 bases at J, with 11 bases in the middle. DNA for the CDR3: TGTGCCAGCGCGGGGGGCCCCAATCAGCCCCAGCATTTT. Translated, it gives CASAGGPNQPQHF.

The chain has TRBV20-1 and TRBJ2-2; 7 nucleotides match TRBD2. This CDR3 comprises 16 residues. V dropped 3 bases and J dropped 0; count of bases not matched to a gene: 7. Germline V gives CDR1 DFQATT, CDR2 SNEGSKA (reference sequence). CDR3 amino acids: CSASLWTSSNTGELFF. For the CDR3, the DNA is TGCAGTGCTAGTCTATGGACTAGTTCGAACACCGGGGAGCTGTTTTTT.

The chain joins TRBV10-3 to TRBJ2-2; D perhaps matches TRBD2 (7 bases). The CDR3 loop spans 16 amino acids. CDR1 and CDR2 (germline): ENHRY, SYGVKD. Trimming removed 5 bases from V and 2 bases from J, with 15 bases in between. CDR3 residues: CAISSSRGLNTGELFF. As DNA, the CDR3 is TGTGCCATCAGTTCCTCGCGGGGGCTCAACACCGGGGAGCTGTTTTTT.

This chain uses TRBV5-5 with TRBJ1-5; D is unclear. Trimming removed 0 bases from V and 7 bases from J, with 8 bases in between. The CDR3 contains 13 residues. Germline V gives CDR1 SGHKS, CDR2 YYEKEE (reference sequence). Written as DNA, the CDR3 is TGTGCCAGCAGCTTGGGAGCTTTCCAGCCCCAGCATTTT. It is translated as CASSLGAFQPQHF.

This sequence joins TRBV10-3 and TRBJ1-4, with 7 bases matching TRBD1. V lost 0 bases, J lost 7 bases, and 8 bases stayed unmatched. The CDR3 is 16 amino acids. Germline CDR1 ENHRY, CDR2 SYGVKD. The CDR3 DNA sequence: TGTGCCATCAGTGAGTCTGAGGGGGCGCGTCTTGAAAAACTGTTTTTT. Residues: CAISESEGARLEKLFF.

The chain joins TRBV5-1 to TRBJ1-1, with D unclear. The CDR3 has 13 amino acids. Germline V gene data show CDR1 as SGHRS and CDR2 as YFSETQ. Trimming took 4 bases from V and 4 from J, leaving 11 bases between them. The DNA of the CDR3 is TGCGCCAGCAGCCCCTTTGCTAGCACTGAAGCTTTCTTT. This translates into CASSPFASTEAFF.

The chain links TRBV30 to TRBJ2-5; no definite D call. CDR3 length: 15 residues. V was clipped by 2 bases and J by 2 bases, with 15 bases between them. Germline CDR1 reads GTSNPN; CDR2 reads SVGIG (reference sequence). CDR3 bases: TGTGCCTGGAGTCTAGGCCGAGCCTTTCAAGAGACCCAGTACTTC. Translating it yields CAWSLGRAFQETQYF.

This sequence joins TRBV3-1 (or the pseudogene TRBV3-2) and TRBJ1-2; D possibly corresponds to TRBD1 (6 bases). V lost 1 base and J lost 5, with 17 bases in between. Germline V gene lookup returns CDR1 LGHDT and CDR2 YNNKEL (reference sequence). The CDR3 length is 16 residues. In DNA form, the CDR3 reads TGTGCCAGCAGCCAAGTTATGCCAGGGGAGAGATATGGCTACACCTTC. Translation: CASSQVMPGERYGYTF.

The J gene is TRBJ1-4, the V gene TRBV5-1; the D gene is possibly TRBD1 (5 bases). The V end was cut by 5 bases, the J end by 4 bases, with 9 bases between. Per germline, CDR1 SGHRS and CDR2 YFSETQ. The CDR3 totals 13 residues. The CDR3 region has the DNA TGCGCCAGCAGGATCAGGGATAATGAAAAACTGTTTTTT. Its translation: CASRIRDNEKLFF.

This clone was seen more than once but under ten times. This sequence joins TRBV5-6 and TRBJ2-7; D perhaps matches TRBD2 (6 bases). The V end lost 6 bases, the J end lost 9 bases, and 16 bases lay between the germline ends. The germline V gene has CDR1 SGHDT and CDR2 YYEEEE. The CDR3 consists of 12 residues. CDR3: CASTTMTSRQYF. CDR3 nucleotide sequence: TGTGCCAGCACCACAATGACTAGTCGGCAGTACTTC.

The V and J genes are TRBV5-8 and TRBJ2-7, with D possibly TRBD1 on 5 matching bases. CDR3 length: 15 residues. Germline assignment: CDR1 SGHTS and CDR2 YDEGEE. V dropped 2 bases and J dropped 2 bases, with 14 bases sitting between them. Written as DNA, the CDR3 is TGTGCCAGCAGCTTTGGCTGGGGCAGGACCTACGAGCAGTACTTC. This encodes CASSFGWGRTYEQYF.

This chain joins TRBV7-2 and TRBJ1-1; no firm D call. Looked up from germline, CDR1 is SGHTA and CDR2 is FQGNSA. V was shortened by 3 bases and J by 1 base, with 6 bases between the two germline ends. CDR3 length: 13 amino acids. CDR3: CASSFIGNTEAFF. The CDR3 nucleotides are TGTGCCAGCAGCTTCATCGGGAACACTGAAGCTTTCTTT.

The gene calls are TRBV11-2 and TRBJ2-6, with TRBD2 matching 10 bases. J gave up 3 bases and V 2 bases, and 7 bases lay outside the gene matches. Per the germline V gene, CDR1 is SGHAT and CDR2 is FQNNGV. The CDR3 contains 18 residues. CDR3 in amino acids: CASSLTFLAGDGANVLTF. CDR3 DNA: TGTGCCAGCAGCTTAACTTTCCTAGCGGGAGATGGGGCCAACGTCCTGACTTTC. Full variable domain (rest looked up from reference TRBV11-2 and TRBJ2-6): EAGVAQSPRYKIIEKRQSVAFWCNPISGHATLYWYQQILGQGPKLLIQFQNNGVVDDSQLPKDRFSAERLKGVDSTLKIQPAKLEDSAVYLCASSLTFLAGDGANVLTFGAGSRLTVL.

The J gene is TRBJ1-6, the V gene TRBV30, with TRBD1 identical over 8 bases. The V gene end was trimmed by 4 bases and the J gene end by 11 bases; junction bases not matched to a gene: 7. CDR1 is GTSNPN and CDR2 is SVGIG in the germline V gene (reference sequence). This CDR3 contains 13 residues. CDR3 in amino acids: CAWTLDRVTPLHF. The CDR3 region has the DNA TGTGCCTGGACTTTGGACAGGGTGACACCCCTCCACTTT.

J is TRBJ1-1 and V is TRBV27, with TRBD1 identical over 7 bases. Germline CDR1 is MNHEY and CDR2 is SMNVEV (reference sequence). This CDR3 comprises 13 residues. J gave up 4 bases and V 6 bases, and 5 bases lay outside the gene matches. The CDR3 DNA sequence: TGTGCCAGCAGAACGCAGGGGGGCACTGAAGCTTTCTTT. Protein: CASRTQGGTEAFF.